The present T cell receptor (beta chain) was sequenced within a study of blood T cells in healthy people across ages. The germline V and J ends were trimmed by 1 base and 3 bases, with 14 bases remaining between them. CDR3 length: 16 residues. Looked up from germline, CDR1 is SGHRS and CDR2 is YFSETQ. It was with a sample-barcoded 5' primer and a J-beta primer mix that a second PCR of about 6 to 12 cycles was run. Researchers report that a template-switch adaptor with 12 random nucleotides tagged each cDNA molecule. TCRdb independently ran MiXCR on the 5' RACE reads; one entry per CDR3 protein. The table has hundreds of thousands of distinct CDR3 sequences, approximately 40% seen once. This clonotype came up many times. The target antigen is unknown. The amount of total RNA extracted per sample was at least 6 micrograms. General observations from the study: It was the long-lived donors that had more naive CD4+ cells and higher diversity than aged donors. In older individuals, TCR beta diversity per million T cells was lower, falling roughly linearly with age.

The source is an elderly man in good health. The gene calls are TRBV5-1 and TRBJ1-5; unclear D gene. Sequencing was done on a sample of blood. The CDR3 sequence: CASSLLGSPNNQPQHF. In DNA form, the CDR3 reads TGCGCCAGCAGCTTGCTAGGCAGCCCAAACAATCAGCCCCAGCATTTT.